This T cell receptor beta chain was observed in a study of blood T cell repertoires in COVID-19. Generated by immunoSEQ multiplex PCR, the TCRdb table keeps only in-frame clones and is missing some. Of fewer than 350,000 clones in the sample, around nine tenths were seen once. Source material: peripheral blood. The receptor was isolated from a man between 35 and 55 years old with acute or convalescent COVID-19.

CDR3: CASCDRGRDNEKLFF. DNA of the CDR3: TGTGCCAGTTGCGACAGGGGGCGCGATAATGAAAAACTGTTTTTT. V and J are TRBV19 and TRBJ1-4; 10 nucleotides line up with TRBD1. The length of the CDR3 is 15 residues. Germline trimming cut 8 bases from V and 4 bases from J; bases unmatched to any gene: 7. Per germline, CDR1 LNHDA and CDR2 SQIVND (reference sequence).